This T cell receptor beta chain was obtained from a study of beta chain features in type 1 diabetes. Study conclusions and caveats: Shortening that was moderate but significant affected the TCRB CDR3s of Type 1 diabetes patients in all four CD4+ subsets. Type 1 diabetes patients had fewer VDJ junction insertions and more deletions. Cells with high TCR expression could be over-represented by cDNA sequencing.

Worth noting for this clone: Its cognate antigen is unknown.

Expressed TCRB transcripts got sequenced, as all isolated RNA was reverse transcribed. Method: immunoSEQ multiplex PCR; TCRdb's copy keeps in-frame clones and lacks some. Of some 63,000 clones in the sample, roughly 50% are singletons; the top ten hold about 0.74%. CDR1 is SEHNR, CDR2 FQNEAQ, per germline (reference sequence). This CDR3 has 15 residues. The J segment lost 3 bases and the V segment lost 3 bases, leaving 6 bases of the junction unmatched. The chain combines TRBV7-9 with TRBJ2-3, with 7 bases aligning to TRBD2. Sequencing input: central memory CD4+ T cells from blood. The source of this sequence is a young man with type 1 diabetes. CDR3 coding DNA: TGTGCCAGCAGCTTCGGCGGGAGCGGGACAGATACGCAGTATTTT. This gives the protein CASSFGGSGTDTQYF. Looking up the rest from reference TRBV7-9 and TRBJ2-3 gives the full variable domain: DTGVSQNPRHKITKRGQNVTFRCDPISEHNRLYWYRQTLGQGPEFLTYFQNEAQLEKSRLLSDRFSAERPKGSFSTLEIQRTEQGDSAMYLCASSFGGSGTDTQYFGPGTRLTVL.